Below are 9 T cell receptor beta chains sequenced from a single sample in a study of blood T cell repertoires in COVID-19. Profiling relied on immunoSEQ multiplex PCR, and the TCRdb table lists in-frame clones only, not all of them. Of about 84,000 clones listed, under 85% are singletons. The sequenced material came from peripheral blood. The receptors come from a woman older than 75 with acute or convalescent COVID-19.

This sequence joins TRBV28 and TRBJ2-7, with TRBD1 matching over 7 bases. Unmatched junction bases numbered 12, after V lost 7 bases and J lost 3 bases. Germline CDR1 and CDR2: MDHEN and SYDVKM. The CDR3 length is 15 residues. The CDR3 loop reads CASTPRKGGVYEQYF. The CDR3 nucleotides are TGTGCCAGCACCCCAAGGAAAGGGGGCGTCTACGAGCAGTACTTC.

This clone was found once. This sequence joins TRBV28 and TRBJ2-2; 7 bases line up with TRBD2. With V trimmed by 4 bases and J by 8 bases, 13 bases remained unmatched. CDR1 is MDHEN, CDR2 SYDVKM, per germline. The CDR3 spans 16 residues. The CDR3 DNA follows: TGTGCCAGCAGTTACAGCGGGGACTTCCGAAGGGGGGAGCTGTTTTTT. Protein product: CASSYSGDFRRGELFF.

The chain's CDR3 is CASSLALAGGNEQFF. Written as DNA, the CDR3 is TGTGCCAGCAGCTTAGCTCTAGCGGGAGGGAATGAGCAGTTCTTC. The chain carries TRBV11-2 and TRBJ2-1; 12 bases fit TRBD2. Germline trimming cut 1 base from V and 7 bases from J; bases unmatched to any gene: 2. Germline assignment: CDR1 SGHAT and CDR2 FQNNGV. The CDR3 extends over 15 amino acids.

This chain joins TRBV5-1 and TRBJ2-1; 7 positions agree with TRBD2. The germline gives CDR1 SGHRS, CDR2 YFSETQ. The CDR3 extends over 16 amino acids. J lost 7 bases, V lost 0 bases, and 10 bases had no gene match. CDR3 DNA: TGCGCCAGCAGCTTGGCCCCGGGAGGAGAGGGGAATGAGCAGTTCTTC. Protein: CASSLAPGGEGNEQFF.

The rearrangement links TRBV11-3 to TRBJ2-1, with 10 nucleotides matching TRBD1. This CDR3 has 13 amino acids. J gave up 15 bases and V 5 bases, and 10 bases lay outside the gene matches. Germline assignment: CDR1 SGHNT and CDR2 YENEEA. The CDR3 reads CASSPTPRDRGFF. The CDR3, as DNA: TGTGCCAGCAGCCCGACTCCCCGGGACAGGGGGTTCTTC.

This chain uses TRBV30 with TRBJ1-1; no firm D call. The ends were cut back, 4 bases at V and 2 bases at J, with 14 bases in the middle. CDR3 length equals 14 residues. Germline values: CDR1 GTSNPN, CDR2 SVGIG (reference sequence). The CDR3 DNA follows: TGTGCCTGGATCGGACTCCGGCGTAACACTGAAGCTTTCTTT. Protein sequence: CAWIGLRRNTEAFF.

The CDR3 protein is CATIKSSEGPYNEQFF. The CDR3 DNA reads as TGTGCCACCATAAAGAGTTCGGAGGGGCCTTACAATGAGCAGTTCTTC. This sequence joins TRBV24-1 and TRBJ2-1, with D maybe TRBD2 (6 bases). The CDR3 covers 16 residues. Germline V gene data show CDR1 as KGHDR and CDR2 as SFDVKD. Between the trimmed V and J ends, which lost 8 bases and 4 bases, there was a span of 20 bases.

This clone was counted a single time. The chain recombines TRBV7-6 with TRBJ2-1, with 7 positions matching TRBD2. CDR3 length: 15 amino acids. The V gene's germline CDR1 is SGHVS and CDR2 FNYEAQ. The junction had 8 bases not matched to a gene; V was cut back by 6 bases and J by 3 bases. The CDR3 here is CASSFSTSVYNEQFF. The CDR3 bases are TGTGCCAGCAGTTTTTCTACTAGCGTCTACAATGAGCAGTTCTTC.

The DNA for the CDR3 is TGTGCCACCAGTGGCCAGGACAGGGGGACTAGATACAATGAGCAGTTCTTC. This encodes CATSGQDRGTRYNEQFF. The chain joins TRBV24-1 to TRBJ2-1; 10 positions match TRBD1. V dropped 5 bases and J dropped 4; count of bases not matched to a gene: 10. The CDR3 is 17 residues long. Looked up from germline, CDR1 is KGHDR and CDR2 is SFDVKD.